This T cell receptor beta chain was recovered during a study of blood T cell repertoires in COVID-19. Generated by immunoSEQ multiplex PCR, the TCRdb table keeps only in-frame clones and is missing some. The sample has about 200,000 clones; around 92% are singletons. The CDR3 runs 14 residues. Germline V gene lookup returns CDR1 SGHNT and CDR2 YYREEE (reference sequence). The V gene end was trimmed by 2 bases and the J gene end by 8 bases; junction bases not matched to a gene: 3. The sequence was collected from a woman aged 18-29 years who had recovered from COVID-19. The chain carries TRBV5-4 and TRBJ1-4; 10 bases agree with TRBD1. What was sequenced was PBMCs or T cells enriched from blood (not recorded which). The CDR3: CASSFDRGREKLFF. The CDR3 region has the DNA TGTGCCAGCAGCTTCGACAGGGGGCGGGAAAAACTGTTTTTT.